Below, 7 T cell receptor beta chains from the same sample are listed, as sequenced in a study of T cells in localized non-small cell lung cancer. The repertoire was sequenced with immunoSEQ multiplex PCR; TCRdb's copy has only in-frame clones and lacks some. The sample has roughly 34,000 clones; roughly 87% are singletons. Sample: peripheral blood mononuclear cells, taken before any cancer treatment. The source of these receptors is a man aged 35 to 69 with stage III lung adenocarcinoma.

The chain uses TRBV5-6 and TRBJ1-1; weak D call: TRBD1 (6 bases). The V gene's germline CDR1 is SGHDT and CDR2 YYEEEE. V shed 0 bases and J shed 4 bases, with 7 bases lying between them. This CDR3 spans 13 amino acids. The DNA of the CDR3 is TGTGCCAGCAGCTTGGAACAGGGCACTGAAGCTTTCTTT. Its translation: CASSLEQGTEAFF.

The chain couples TRBV7-2 to TRBJ1-1; weak D call: TRBD1 (5 bases). Deletions cut 6 bases from V and 4 bases from J, with 15 bases between. Germline V gene sequence: CDR1 SGHTA, CDR2 FQGNSA. The CDR3 spans 14 residues. For the CDR3, the DNA is TGTGCCAGCAGACCAACCCAGGGTCCCACTGAAGCTTTCTTT. Its translation is CASRPTQGPTEAFF.

This chain connects TRBV6-6 to TRBJ2-2; the match to TRBD1 covers 9 bases. Germline loops: CDR1 MNHNY, CDR2 SVGAGI (reference sequence). J lost 1 base, V lost 5 bases, and 2 bases had no gene match. The CDR3 contains 15 residues. The CDR3 protein is CASSRGQGNTGELFF. DNA of the CDR3: TGTGCCAGCAGTAGGGGACAGGGGAACACCGGGGAGCTGTTTTTT.

The V gene is TRBV4-1, the J gene TRBJ1-5, with a possible D match to TRBD1 (5 bases). Trimming removed 0 bases at V and 5 bases at J, with 14 bases between. From germline, CDR1 is MGHRA and CDR2 YSYEKL. This CDR3 has 16 residues. The CDR3 sequence: CASSQDGGHGDQPQHF. Here the CDR3 DNA reads TGCGCCAGCAGCCAAGATGGTGGACACGGCGATCAGCCCCAGCATTTT.

This rearrangement joins TRBV27 to TRBJ1-1; D is perhaps TRBD1 (6 bases). This CDR3 region has 17 residues. Trimming took 6 bases from V and 4 from J, leaving 24 bases between them. CDR1 is MNHEY and CDR2 is SMNVEV in the germline V gene (reference sequence). The CDR3 sequence: CASSLYPPGARITEAFF. CDR3 DNA sequence: TGTGCCAGCAGCCTCTACCCCCCGGGGGCGCGGATCACTGAAGCTTTCTTT.

The chain is built from TRBV18 and TRBJ1-3; 9 nucleotides line up with TRBD1. CDR1 and CDR2 (germline): KGHSH, LQKENI. The CDR3 runs 19 residues. V trimming: 4 bases; J trimming: 2 bases; junction bases outside the gene matches: 15. The CDR3 spells CASSLLQGAFSSAGNTIYF. The CDR3 region has the DNA TGTGCCAGCTCACTGTTACAGGGGGCCTTTTCGTCCGCTGGAAACACCATATATTTT.

This clone came up once. The chain recombines TRBV5-8 with TRBJ2-5; weak D call: TRBD1 (6 bases). Deletions cut 2 bases from V and 2 bases from J, with 13 bases between. CDR3 length: 15 residues. Per the germline V gene, CDR1 is SGHTS and CDR2 is YDEGEE. Here the CDR3 reads CASSFARGIQETQYF. In DNA form, the CDR3 reads TGTGCCAGCAGCTTCGCCAGGGGCATACAAGAGACCCAGTACTTC.